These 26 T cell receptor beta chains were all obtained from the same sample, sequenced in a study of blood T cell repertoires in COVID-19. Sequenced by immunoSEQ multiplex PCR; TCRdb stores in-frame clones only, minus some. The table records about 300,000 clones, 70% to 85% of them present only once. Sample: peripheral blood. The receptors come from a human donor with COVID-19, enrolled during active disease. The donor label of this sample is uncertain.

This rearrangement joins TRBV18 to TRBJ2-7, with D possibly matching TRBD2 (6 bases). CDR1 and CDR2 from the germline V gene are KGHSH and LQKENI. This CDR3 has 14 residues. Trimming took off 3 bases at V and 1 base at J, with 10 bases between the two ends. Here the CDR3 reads CASSPGAGSYEQYF. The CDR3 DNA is TGTGCCAGCTCACCCGGCGCGGGATCCTACGAGCAGTACTTC.

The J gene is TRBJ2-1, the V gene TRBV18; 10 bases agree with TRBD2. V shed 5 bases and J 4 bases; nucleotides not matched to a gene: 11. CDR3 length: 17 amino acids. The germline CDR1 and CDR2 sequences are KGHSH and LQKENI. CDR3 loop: CASSLAWTSGNYNEQFF. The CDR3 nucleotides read TGTGCCAGCTCATTAGCCTGGACTAGCGGAAATTACAATGAGCAGTTCTTC.

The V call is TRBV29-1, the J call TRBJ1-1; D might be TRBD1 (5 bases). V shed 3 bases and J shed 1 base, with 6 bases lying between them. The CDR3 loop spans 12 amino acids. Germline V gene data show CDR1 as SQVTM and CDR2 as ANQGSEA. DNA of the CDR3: TGCAGCGTTGAGGGGCCGAACACTGAAGCTTTCTTT. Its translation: CSVEGPNTEAFF.

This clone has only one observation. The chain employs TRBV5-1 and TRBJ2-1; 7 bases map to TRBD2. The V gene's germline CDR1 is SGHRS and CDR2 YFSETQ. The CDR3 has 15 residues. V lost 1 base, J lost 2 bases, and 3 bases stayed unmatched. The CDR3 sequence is CASSLFGTTYNEQFF. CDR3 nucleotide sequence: TGCGCCAGCAGCTTGTTCGGGACTACCTACAATGAGCAGTTCTTC. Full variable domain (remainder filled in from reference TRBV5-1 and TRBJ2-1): KAGVTQTPRYLIKTRGQQVTLSCSPISGHRSVSWYQQTPGQGLQFLFEYFSETQRNKGNFPGRFSGRQFSNSRSEMNVSTLELGDSALYLCASSLFGTTYNEQFFGPGTRLTVL.

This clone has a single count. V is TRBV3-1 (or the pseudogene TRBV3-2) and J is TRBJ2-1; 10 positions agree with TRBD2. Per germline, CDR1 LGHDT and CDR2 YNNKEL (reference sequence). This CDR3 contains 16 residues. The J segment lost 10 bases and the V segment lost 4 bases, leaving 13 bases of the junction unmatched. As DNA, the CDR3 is TGTGCCAGCAGCCCTTGGACTAGCGGCCTAGAAGGGGAGCAGTTCTTC. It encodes CASSPWTSGLEGEQFF.

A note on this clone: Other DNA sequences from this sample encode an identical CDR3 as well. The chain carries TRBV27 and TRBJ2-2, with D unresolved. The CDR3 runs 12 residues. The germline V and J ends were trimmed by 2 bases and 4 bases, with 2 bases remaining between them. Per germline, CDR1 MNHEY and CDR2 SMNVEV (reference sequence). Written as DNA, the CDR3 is TGTGCCAGCAGTTTACTCACCGGGGAGCTGTTTTTT. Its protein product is CASSLLTGELFF.

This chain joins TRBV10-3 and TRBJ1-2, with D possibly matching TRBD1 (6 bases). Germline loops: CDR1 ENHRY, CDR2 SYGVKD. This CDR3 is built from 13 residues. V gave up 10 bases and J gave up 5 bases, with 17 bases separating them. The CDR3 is CATAEGDEYGYTF. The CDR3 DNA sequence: TGTGCCACGGCCGAGGGGGACGAGTATGGCTACACCTTC.

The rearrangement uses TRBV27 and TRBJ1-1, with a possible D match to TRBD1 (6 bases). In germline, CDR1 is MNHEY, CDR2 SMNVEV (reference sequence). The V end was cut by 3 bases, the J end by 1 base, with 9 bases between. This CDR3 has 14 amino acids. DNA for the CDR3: TGTGCCAGCAGTTTTTCGACAGGGAACACTGAAGCTTTCTTT. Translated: CASSFSTGNTEAFF.

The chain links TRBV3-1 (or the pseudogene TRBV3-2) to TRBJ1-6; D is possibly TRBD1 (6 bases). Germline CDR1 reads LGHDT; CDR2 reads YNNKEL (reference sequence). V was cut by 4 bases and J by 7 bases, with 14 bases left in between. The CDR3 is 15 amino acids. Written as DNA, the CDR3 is TGTGCCAGCAGCCTACAATGGCAGGGGAATTCACCCCTCCACTTT. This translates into CASSLQWQGNSPLHF.

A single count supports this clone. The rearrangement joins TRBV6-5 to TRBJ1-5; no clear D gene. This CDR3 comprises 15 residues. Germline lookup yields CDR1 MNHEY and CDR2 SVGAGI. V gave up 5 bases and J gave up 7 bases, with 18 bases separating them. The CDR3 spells CASSTRRHPGQPQHF. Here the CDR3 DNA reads TGTGCCAGCAGTACCCGCCGGCACCCGGGGCAGCCCCAGCATTTT.

CDR3 amino acids: CASSYGAADTQYF. The CDR3, as DNA: TGTGCCAGCAGTTACGGGGCTGCAGATACGCAGTATTTT. The rearrangement uses TRBV6-5 and TRBJ2-3; D perhaps matches TRBD1 (5 bases). CDR1 is MNHEY, CDR2 SVGAGI, per germline. The CDR3 is 13 residues long. The V and J ends lost 2 bases and 4 bases respectively, with 7 bases between them.

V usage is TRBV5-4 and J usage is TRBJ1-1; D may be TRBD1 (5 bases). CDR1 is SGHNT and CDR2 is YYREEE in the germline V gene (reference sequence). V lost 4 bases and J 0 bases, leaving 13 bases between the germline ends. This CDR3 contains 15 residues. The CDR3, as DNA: TGTGCCAGCAGCCCCCCAGACAGACTGAACACTGAAGCTTTCTTT. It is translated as CASSPPDRLNTEAFF.

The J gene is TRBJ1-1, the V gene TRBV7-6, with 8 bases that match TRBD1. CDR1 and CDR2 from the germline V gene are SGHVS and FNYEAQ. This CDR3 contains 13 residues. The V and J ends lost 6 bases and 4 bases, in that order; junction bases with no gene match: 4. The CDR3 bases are TGTGCCAGCAGTCAGGGGGCGCGCACTGAAGCTTTCTTT. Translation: CASSQGARTEAFF.

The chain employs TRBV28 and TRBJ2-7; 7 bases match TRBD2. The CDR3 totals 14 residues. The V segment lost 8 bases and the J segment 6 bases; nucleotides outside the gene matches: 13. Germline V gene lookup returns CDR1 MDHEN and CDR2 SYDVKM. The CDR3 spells CASWGGNGLREQYF. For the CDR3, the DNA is TGTGCCAGCTGGGGGGGGAACGGACTACGCGAGCAGTACTTC.

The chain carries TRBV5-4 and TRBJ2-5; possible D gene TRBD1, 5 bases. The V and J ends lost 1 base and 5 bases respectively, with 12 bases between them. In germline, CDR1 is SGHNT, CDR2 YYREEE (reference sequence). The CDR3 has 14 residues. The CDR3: CASSLTEGAETQYF. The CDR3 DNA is TGTGCCAGCAGCTTGACTGAAGGGGCGGAGACCCAGTACTTC.

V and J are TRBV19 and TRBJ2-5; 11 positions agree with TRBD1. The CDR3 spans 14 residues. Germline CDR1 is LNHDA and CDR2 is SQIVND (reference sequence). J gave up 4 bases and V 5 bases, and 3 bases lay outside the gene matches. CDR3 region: CASSGQGASETQYF. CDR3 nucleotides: TGTGCCAGTAGTGGACAGGGGGCTTCAGAGACCCAGTACTTC.

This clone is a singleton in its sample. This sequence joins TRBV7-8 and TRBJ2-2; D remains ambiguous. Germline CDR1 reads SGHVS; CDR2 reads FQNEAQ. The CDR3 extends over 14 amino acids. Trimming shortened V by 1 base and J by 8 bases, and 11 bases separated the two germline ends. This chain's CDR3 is CASSLVRSVGELFF. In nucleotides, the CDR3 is TGTGCCAGCAGCTTAGTACGGAGCGTTGGGGAGCTGTTTTTT.

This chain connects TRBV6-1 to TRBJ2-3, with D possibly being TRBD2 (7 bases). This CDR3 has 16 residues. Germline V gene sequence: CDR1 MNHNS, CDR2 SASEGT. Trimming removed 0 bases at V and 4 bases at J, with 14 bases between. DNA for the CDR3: TGTGCCAGCAGTGAAGCGCTGGGGAGGGGGGCAGATACGCAGTATTTT. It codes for CASSEALGRGADTQYF.

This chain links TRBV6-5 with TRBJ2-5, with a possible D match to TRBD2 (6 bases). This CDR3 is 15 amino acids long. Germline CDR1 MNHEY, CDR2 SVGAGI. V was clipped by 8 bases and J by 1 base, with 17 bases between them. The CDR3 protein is CASGRTFRLQETQYF. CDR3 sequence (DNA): TGTGCCAGCGGGAGGACCTTCAGACTCCAAGAGACCCAGTACTTC.

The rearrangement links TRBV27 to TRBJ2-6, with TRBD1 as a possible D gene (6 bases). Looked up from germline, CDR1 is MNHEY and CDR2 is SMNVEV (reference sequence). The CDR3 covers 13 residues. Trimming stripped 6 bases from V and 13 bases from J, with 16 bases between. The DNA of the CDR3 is TGTGCCAGCAGCCCAGTCAGGGGAGAAGTCCTGACTTTC. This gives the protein CASSPVRGEVLTF.

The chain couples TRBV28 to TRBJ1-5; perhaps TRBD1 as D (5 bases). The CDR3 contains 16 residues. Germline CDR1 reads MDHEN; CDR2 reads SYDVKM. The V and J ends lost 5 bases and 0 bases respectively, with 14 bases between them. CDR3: CASSPRTYDSNQPQHF. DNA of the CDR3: TGTGCCAGCAGTCCGCGGACATACGATAGCAATCAGCCCCAGCATTTT.

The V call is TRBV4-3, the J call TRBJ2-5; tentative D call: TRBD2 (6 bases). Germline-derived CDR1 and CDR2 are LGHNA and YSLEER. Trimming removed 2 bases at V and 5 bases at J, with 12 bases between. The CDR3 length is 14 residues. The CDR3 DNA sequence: TGCGCCAGCAGCCAACGACTAGATGGGGAGACCCAGTACTTC. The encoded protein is CASSQRLDGETQYF.

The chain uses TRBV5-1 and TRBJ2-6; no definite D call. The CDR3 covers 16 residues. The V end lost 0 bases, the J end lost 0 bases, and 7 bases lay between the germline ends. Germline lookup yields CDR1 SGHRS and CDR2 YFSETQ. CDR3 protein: CASSLDGRSGANVLTF. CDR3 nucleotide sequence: TGCGCCAGCAGCTTGGATGGGCGCTCTGGGGCCAACGTCCTGACTTTC.

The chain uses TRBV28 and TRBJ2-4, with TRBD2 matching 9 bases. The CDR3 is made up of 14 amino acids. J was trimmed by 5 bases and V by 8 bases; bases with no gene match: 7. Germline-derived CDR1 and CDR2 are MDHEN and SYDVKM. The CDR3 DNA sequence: TGTGCCAGCTCCCAGCGGGGGGACCAAAACATTCAGTACTTC. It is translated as CASSQRGDQNIQYF.

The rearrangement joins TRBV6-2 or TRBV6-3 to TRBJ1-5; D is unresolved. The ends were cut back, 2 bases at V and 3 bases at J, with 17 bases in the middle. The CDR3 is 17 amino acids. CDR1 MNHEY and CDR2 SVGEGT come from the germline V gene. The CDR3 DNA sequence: TGTGCCAGCAGTTACCTGACCTTAAGAGGGAACAATCAGCCCCAGCATTTT. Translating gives CASSYLTLRGNNQPQHF.

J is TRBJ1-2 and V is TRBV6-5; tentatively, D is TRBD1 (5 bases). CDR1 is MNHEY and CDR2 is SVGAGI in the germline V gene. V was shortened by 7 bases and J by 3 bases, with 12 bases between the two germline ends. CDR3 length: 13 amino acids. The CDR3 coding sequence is TGTGCCAGCACCATCCGGGGGGACTATGGCTACACCTTC. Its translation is CASTIRGDYGYTF.